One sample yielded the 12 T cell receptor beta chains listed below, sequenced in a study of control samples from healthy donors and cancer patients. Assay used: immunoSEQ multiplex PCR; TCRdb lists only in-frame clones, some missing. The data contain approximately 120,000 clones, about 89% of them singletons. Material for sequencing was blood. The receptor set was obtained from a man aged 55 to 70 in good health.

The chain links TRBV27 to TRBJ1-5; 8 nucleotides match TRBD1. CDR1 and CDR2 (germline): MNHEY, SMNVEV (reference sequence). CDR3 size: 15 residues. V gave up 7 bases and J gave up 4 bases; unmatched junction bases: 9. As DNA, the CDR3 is TGTGCCAGCATGGCCGGGACAGGCGGAAATCAGCCCCAGCATTTT. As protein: CASMAGTGGNQPQHF.

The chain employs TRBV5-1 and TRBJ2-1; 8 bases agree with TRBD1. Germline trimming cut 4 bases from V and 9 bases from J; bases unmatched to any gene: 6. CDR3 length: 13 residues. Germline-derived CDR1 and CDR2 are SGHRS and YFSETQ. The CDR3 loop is CASSVGQGGEQFF. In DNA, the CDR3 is TGCGCCAGCAGCGTCGGACAGGGCGGTGAGCAGTTCTTC.

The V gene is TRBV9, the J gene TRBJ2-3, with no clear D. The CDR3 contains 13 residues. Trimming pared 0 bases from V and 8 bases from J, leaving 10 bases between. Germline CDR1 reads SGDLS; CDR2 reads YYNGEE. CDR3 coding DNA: TGTGCCAGCAGCGTAGTCCCCTCTCCTACGCAGTATTTT. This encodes CASSVVPSPTQYF.

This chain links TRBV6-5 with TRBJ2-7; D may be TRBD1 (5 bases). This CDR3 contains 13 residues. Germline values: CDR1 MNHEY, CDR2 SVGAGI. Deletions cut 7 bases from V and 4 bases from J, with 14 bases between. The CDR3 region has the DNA TGTGCCAGCAATAGGGGCCGTGGGTACGAGCAGTACTTC. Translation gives CASNRGRGYEQYF.

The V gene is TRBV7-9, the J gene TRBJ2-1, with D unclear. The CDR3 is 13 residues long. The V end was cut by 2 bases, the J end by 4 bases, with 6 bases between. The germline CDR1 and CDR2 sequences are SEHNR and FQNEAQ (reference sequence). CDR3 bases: TGTGCCAGCAGCTTACTTGAGTACAATGAGCAGTTCTTC. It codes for CASSLLEYNEQFF.

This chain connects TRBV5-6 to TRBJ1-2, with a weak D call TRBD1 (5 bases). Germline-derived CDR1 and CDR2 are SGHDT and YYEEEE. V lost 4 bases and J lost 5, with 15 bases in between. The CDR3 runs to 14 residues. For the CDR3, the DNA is TGTGCCAGCAGCCCCCGGGAGGGGAGGTATGGCTACACCTTC. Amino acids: CASSPREGRYGYTF.

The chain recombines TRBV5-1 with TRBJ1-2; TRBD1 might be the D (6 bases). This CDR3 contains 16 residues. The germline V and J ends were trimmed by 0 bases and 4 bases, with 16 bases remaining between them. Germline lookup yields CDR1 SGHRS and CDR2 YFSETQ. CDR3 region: CASSLGLTGRGYGYTF. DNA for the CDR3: TGCGCCAGCAGCTTGGGGCTAACAGGGCGAGGCTATGGCTACACCTTC. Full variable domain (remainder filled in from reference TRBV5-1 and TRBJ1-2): KAGVTQTPRYLIKTRGQQVTLSCSPISGHRSVSWYQQTPGQGLQFLFEYFSETQRNKGNFPGRFSGRQFSNSRSEMNVSTLELGDSALYLCASSLGLTGRGYGYTFGSGTRLTVV.

CDR3 sequence: CASSFDRGWFVETQYF. The CDR3, as DNA: TGTGCCAGCAGCTTTGACAGGGGTTGGTTCGTGGAGACCCAGTACTTC. V and J are TRBV11-2 and TRBJ2-5; the match to TRBD1 covers 8 bases. V was pared by 3 bases and J by 5 bases, with 11 bases of the junction left unmatched. Germline V gene data show CDR1 as SGHAT and CDR2 as FQNNGV. The CDR3 has 16 amino acids.

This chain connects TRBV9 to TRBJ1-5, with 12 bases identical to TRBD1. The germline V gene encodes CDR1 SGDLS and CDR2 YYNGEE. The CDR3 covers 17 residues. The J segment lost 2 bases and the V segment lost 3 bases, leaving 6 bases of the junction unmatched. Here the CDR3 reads CASSAGQGAGGNQPQHF. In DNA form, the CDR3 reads TGTGCCAGCAGCGCGGGACAGGGGGCAGGAGGCAATCAGCCCCAGCATTTT.

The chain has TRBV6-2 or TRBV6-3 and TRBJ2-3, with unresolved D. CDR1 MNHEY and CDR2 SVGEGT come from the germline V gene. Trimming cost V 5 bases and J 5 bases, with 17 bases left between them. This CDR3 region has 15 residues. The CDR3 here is CASSTTERVIDTQYF. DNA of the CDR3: TGTGCCAGCAGTACAACGGAGAGAGTCATAGATACGCAGTATTTT.

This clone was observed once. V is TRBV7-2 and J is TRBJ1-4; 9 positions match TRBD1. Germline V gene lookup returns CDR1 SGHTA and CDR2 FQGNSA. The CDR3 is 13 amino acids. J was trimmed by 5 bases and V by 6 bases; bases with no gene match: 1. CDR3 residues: CASRGQGNEKLFF. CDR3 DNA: TGTGCCAGCAGGGGACAGGGAAATGAAAAACTGTTTTTT.

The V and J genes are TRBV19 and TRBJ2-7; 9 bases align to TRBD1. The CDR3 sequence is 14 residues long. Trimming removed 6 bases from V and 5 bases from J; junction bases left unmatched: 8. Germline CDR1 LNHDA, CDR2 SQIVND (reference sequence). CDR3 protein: CASSQPGQGNEQYF. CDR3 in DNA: TGTGCCAGTAGCCAGCCAGGACAGGGGAACGAGCAGTACTTC.